One and the same sample provided the 26 T cell receptor beta chains below, sequenced in a study of shared clonotypes between healthy human individuals (dated by TCRdb to 2020 to 2022). Library generation was performed with the immunoSEQ multiplex PCR assay. Not all clones reach the TCRdb copy of this immuneACCESS table, which keeps in-frame sequences only. Checked studies attribute under half of the gap to unresolved V genes and leave the rest unexplained. The sample table contains about 670,000 clones; only one count was recorded for 60% to 80% of them. Approximately 1.8% of the sample rests with the top ten. Sequenced: memory CD4+ T cells sorted from blood. Sample cell subset or site, as interpreted from the label and publication: CD45RA-negative fraction. The source of these receptors is a woman in her twenties or thirties in good health.

This chain links TRBV6-1 with TRBJ1-2; D is ambiguous. The CDR3 extends over 11 amino acids. CDR1 and CDR2 from the germline V gene are MNHNS and SASEGT. With 6 bases removed from V and 8 bases from J, the gap between germline ends came to 10 bases. For the CDR3, the DNA is TGTGCCAGCAGGGTATCGGAGGGCTACACCTTC. Protein: CASRVSEGYTF.

V is TRBV4-2 and J is TRBJ1-5, with D perhaps TRBD1 (6 bases). CDR3 length equals 17 residues. Trimming shortened V by 1 base and J by 6 bases, and 19 bases separated the two germline ends. Per germline, CDR1 LGHNA and CDR2 YNFKEQ. CDR3 protein: CASSQGNSAQQGQPQHF. The CDR3 coding sequence is TGTGCCAGCAGCCAAGGTAACTCCGCTCAACAGGGTCAGCCCCAGCATTTT.

The V gene is TRBV28, the J gene TRBJ1-1, with D uncertain. Germline V gene lookup returns CDR1 MDHEN and CDR2 SYDVKM. The CDR3 has 15 residues. Trimming pared 7 bases from V and 5 bases from J, leaving 20 bases between. CDR3 in amino acids: CASNSAAAKWTEAFF. CDR3 coding DNA: TGTGCCAGCAATTCCGCTGCGGCTAAGTGGACTGAAGCTTTCTTT.

As to this clone: The same CDR3 is also encoded by other DNA sequences in this sample. This sequence joins TRBV19 and TRBJ2-2; D remains ambiguous. Germline values: CDR1 LNHDA, CDR2 SQIVND (reference sequence). V was pared by 2 bases and J by 2 bases, with 3 bases between. This CDR3 comprises 13 residues. The CDR3 DNA reads as TGTGCCAGTAGTATAACCAACACCGGGGAGCTGTTTTTT. This gives the protein CASSITNTGELFF.

The chain uses TRBV18 and TRBJ2-2, with no clear D. The V gene's germline CDR1 is KGHSH and CDR2 LQKENI. V gave up 6 bases and J gave up 0 bases, with 14 bases separating them. This CDR3 has 16 residues. The CDR3 nucleotides are TGTGCCAGCTCGATGTCCGGCACAACGAACACCGGGGAGCTGTTTTTT. This encodes CASSMSGTTNTGELFF. Drawing the rest from reference TRBV18 and TRBJ2-2, the complete variable domain is NAGVMQNPRHLVRRRGQEARLRCSPMKGHSHVYWYRQLPEEGLKFMVYLQKENIIDESGMPKERFSAEFPKEGPSILRIQQVVRGDSAAYFCASSMSGTTNTGELFFGEGSRLTVL.

This clone was seen a handful of times. The rearrangement uses TRBV28 and TRBJ2-7, with TRBD1 matching over 8 bases. This CDR3 contains 15 residues. Germline values: CDR1 MDHEN, CDR2 SYDVKM. Trimming at V came to 3 bases and at J to 3 bases, leaving 7 bases not matched to a gene. The CDR3 sequence: CASSFRRTGIYEQYF. The CDR3 DNA is TGTGCCAGCAGTTTCAGGAGGACAGGGATCTACGAGCAGTACTTC.

J is TRBJ1-2 and V is TRBV28; TRBD1 aligns across 7 bases. The length of the CDR3 is 13 residues. Germline lookup yields CDR1 MDHEN and CDR2 SYDVKM. V lost 3 bases and J lost 6; bases outside the gene matches: 4. CDR3 residues: CASSFRQGHGYTF. CDR3 in DNA: TGTGCCAGCAGTTTCCGACAGGGCCATGGCTACACCTTC.

The chain links TRBV11-2 to TRBJ2-7; a possible D gene is TRBD2 (6 bases). CDR3 length: 12 amino acids. V was trimmed by 5 bases and J by 6 bases, leaving 11 bases between them. Germline loops: CDR1 SGHAT, CDR2 FQNNGV. CDR3 in amino acids: CASSPNSGEQYF. CDR3 sequence (DNA): TGTGCCAGCAGCCCTAATAGCGGCGAGCAGTACTTC.

The gene calls are TRBV7-7 and TRBJ2-3; 10 bases fit TRBD2. CDR3 size: 15 residues. In germline, CDR1 is SSHAT, CDR2 FNYEAQ (reference sequence). V shed 5 bases and J 2 bases; nucleotides not matched to a gene: 4. The CDR3 DNA reads as TGTGCCAGCAGCCCTAGCGGGGGTGCCACAGATACGCAGTATTTT. It codes for CASSPSGGATDTQYF.

The genes are TRBV11-3 and TRBJ2-3; 10 bases map to TRBD1. Per the germline V gene, CDR1 is SGHNT and CDR2 is YENEEA. There are 16 residues in the CDR3. V lost 4 bases to trimming and J lost 2 bases; unmatched junction nucleotides: 6. The chain's CDR3 is CASSSGQGVLTDTQYF. CDR3 nucleotides: TGTGCCAGCAGCTCCGGACAGGGGGTGCTCACAGATACGCAGTATTTT.

This clone occurred a few times. The chain recombines TRBV2 with TRBJ2-3; tentatively, D is TRBD1 or TRBD2 (5 bases each). The germline V gene encodes CDR1 SNHLY and CDR2 FYNNEI. V lost 6 bases and J lost 4, with 17 bases in between. This CDR3 is 15 amino acids long. CDR3 sequence: CASSPGTPRADTQYF. As DNA, the CDR3 is TGTGCCAGCAGCCCCGGGACGCCGAGAGCAGATACGCAGTATTTT.

This clone has more than one count but fewer than ten. This chain connects TRBV27 to TRBJ1-5; the D gene is possibly TRBD1 (6 bases). Per the germline V gene, CDR1 is MNHEY and CDR2 is SMNVEV (reference sequence). With 8 bases removed from V and 2 bases from J, the gap between germline ends came to 22 bases. The CDR3 is made up of 17 amino acids. CDR3 sequence: CASRQGIGVKGNQPQHF. The CDR3 DNA reads as TGTGCCAGCCGGCAGGGGATCGGGGTGAAGGGCAATCAGCCCCAGCATTTT.

The chain joins TRBV6-1 to TRBJ2-7; D might be TRBD2 (6 bases). Trimming took 1 base from V and 0 from J, leaving 16 bases between them. Germline CDR1 MNHNS, CDR2 SASEGT. The CDR3 length is 17 residues. The CDR3 loop is CASSEGPRGMPSYEQYF. The CDR3 region has the DNA TGTGCCAGCAGTGAAGGGCCCCGCGGGATGCCCTCCTACGAGCAGTACTTC.

This chain uses TRBV28 with TRBJ1-2; D gene uncertain. The V end lost 3 bases, the J end lost 3 bases, and 5 bases lay between the germline ends. Germline lookup yields CDR1 MDHEN and CDR2 SYDVKM. The CDR3 runs 12 residues. DNA for the CDR3: TGTGCCAGCAGTTTGATCCACTATGGCTACACCTTC. This codes for CASSLIHYGYTF.

This clone was seen only once. The chain recombines TRBV7-3 with TRBJ1-5; D remains ambiguous. Deletions cut 2 bases from V and 5 bases from J, with 19 bases between. CDR3 length equals 17 residues. Germline values: CDR1 SGHTA, CDR2 FQGTGA. This CDR3 is CASSLRRTPGDHQPQHF. The CDR3 DNA reads TGTGCCAGCAGCTTACGTCGGACCCCAGGTGACCATCAGCCCCAGCATTTT.

The chain carries TRBV4-1 and TRBJ2-1, with D tentatively TRBD2 (5 bases). Trimming left V 0 bases short and J 3 bases short, with 15 bases between. Germline V CDR1 and CDR2: MGHRA, YSYEKL. The CDR3 is made up of 17 amino acids. CDR3 sequence reads: CASSQDVWGARYNEQFF. In DNA, the CDR3 is TGCGCCAGCAGCCAAGATGTCTGGGGAGCTCGCTACAATGAGCAGTTCTTC.

This clone was counted many times. The chain carries TRBV15 and TRBJ2-5, with D possibly being TRBD1 (6 bases). The CDR3 contains 16 residues. CDR1 is LNHNV and CDR2 is YYDKDF in the germline V gene (reference sequence). With 9 bases removed from V and 2 bases from J, the gap between germline ends came to 22 bases. CDR3 residues: CATTSLGQITQETQYF. The CDR3 DNA reads TGTGCCACTACAAGCCTAGGACAGATAACACAAGAGACCCAGTACTTC.

This rearrangement joins TRBV7-2 to TRBJ2-7; 10 bases fit TRBD1. The V gene end was trimmed by 0 bases and the J gene end by 2 bases; junction bases not matched to a gene: 1. The CDR3 has 15 amino acids. The germline CDR1 and CDR2 sequences are SGHTA and FQGNSA. For the CDR3, the DNA is TGTGCCAGCAGCTTAGCCGGGACAGGGGCCTACGAGCAGTACTTC. Translation gives CASSLAGTGAYEQYF. Combining the CDR3 with reference TRBV7-2 and TRBJ2-7 gives the whole variable domain GAGVSQSPSNKVTEKGKDVELRCDPISGHTALYWYRQSLGQGLEFLIYFQGNSAPDKSGLPSDRFSAERTGGSVSTLTIQRTQQEDSAVYLCASSLAGTGAYEQYFGPGTRLTVT.

This chain joins TRBV5-4 and TRBJ2-7; TRBD2 agrees at 10 bases. Germline CDR1 SGHNT, CDR2 YYREEE (reference sequence). This CDR3 spans 15 amino acids. The J segment lost 6 bases and the V segment lost 0 bases, leaving 6 bases of the junction unmatched. The CDR3 sequence is CASSLALAGVAEQYF. CDR3 nucleotide sequence: TGTGCCAGCAGCTTGGCCCTAGCGGGAGTCGCCGAGCAGTACTTC. The whole variable domain, filled in from reference TRBV5-4 and TRBJ2-7, reads ETGVTQSPTHLIKTRGQQVTLRCSSQSGHNTVSWYQQALGQGPQFIFQYYREEENGRGNFPPRFSGLQFPNYSSELNVNALELDDSALYLCASSLALAGVAEQYFGPGTRLTVT.

The V and J genes are TRBV7-3 and TRBJ2-1; D not certain. V was clipped by 0 bases and J by 9 bases, with 9 bases between them. CDR1 is SGHTA, CDR2 FQGTGA, per germline. This CDR3 is built from 13 residues. The CDR3 bases are TGTGCCAGCAGCTTAACGTCGGCCAGTGAGCAGTTCTTC. Its protein product is CASSLTSASEQFF.

The chain recombines TRBV12-5 with TRBJ2-3, with D unresolved. V was clipped by 4 bases and J by 6 bases, with 8 bases between them. There are 12 residues in the CDR3. Germline V gene sequence: CDR1 LGHNT, CDR2 FRNRAP. As DNA, the CDR3 is TGTGCTAGTGGTTCCCCCGGGGATACGCAGTATTTT. Protein sequence: CASGSPGDTQYF.

The genes are TRBV11-2 and TRBJ2-3, with D possibly being TRBD1 or TRBD2 (5 bases each). The germline V and J ends were trimmed by 1 base and 4 bases, with 15 bases remaining between them. Germline assignment: CDR1 SGHAT and CDR2 FQNNGV. The CDR3 consists of 16 residues. In nucleotides, the CDR3 is TGTGCCAGCAGCTTAGGGGGGTCAGGGTGGGCAGATACGCAGTATTTT. Translated, it gives CASSLGGSGWADTQYF.

The V gene is TRBV18, the J gene TRBJ2-2; no firm D call. The CDR3 spans 14 residues. Trimming shortened V by 2 bases and J by 1 base, and 5 bases separated the two germline ends. CDR1 and CDR2 from the germline V gene are KGHSH and LQKENI. Here the CDR3 DNA reads TGTGCCAGCTCACCATCCAAGAACACCGGGGAGCTGTTTTTT. This sequence encodes CASSPSKNTGELFF.

The rearrangement links TRBV5-1 to TRBJ2-2; 9 nucleotides agree with TRBD2. This CDR3 spans 15 amino acids. The germline CDR1 and CDR2 sequences are SGHRS and YFSETQ. V gave up 2 bases and J gave up 6 bases; unmatched junction bases: 5. In DNA, the CDR3 is TGCGCCAGCAGCTTCGGACTAGCGAGTTCCGGGGAGCTGTTTTTT. It encodes CASSFGLASSGELFF.

The chain combines TRBV29-1 with TRBJ1-1; D gene unclear. Germline CDR1 SQVTM, CDR2 ANQGSEA. The V and J ends lost 3 bases and 1 base respectively, with 6 bases between them. This CDR3 contains 12 residues. As DNA, the CDR3 is TGCAGCGTTGACGCCAGGAACACTGAAGCTTTCTTT. Translating it yields CSVDARNTEAFF.

The V call is TRBV5-4, the J call TRBJ2-7; D remains unclear. Germline assignment: CDR1 SGHNT and CDR2 YYREEE (reference sequence). This CDR3 spans 13 amino acids. Trimming shortened V by 2 bases and J by 2 bases, and 8 bases separated the two germline ends. CDR3 loop: CASSFGATYEQYF. The CDR3 region has the DNA TGTGCCAGCAGCTTCGGTGCAACCTACGAGCAGTACTTC.